This T cell receptor (beta chain) was recovered during a study of shared clonotypes between healthy human individuals. For the study at large: There were three CD4 naive, three CD4 memory, two CD8 naive and one CD8 memory plates per donor. Study results and caveats: Genetic and exposure-history diversity was limited by the few donors.

Using immunoSEQ multiplex PCR, the repertoire was profiled, and TCRdb retains in-frame clones only, with some absent. The data hold 2 million to 2.5 million clones, with roughly 95% observed a single time. V lost 5 bases and J lost 4, with 17 bases in between. The germline V gene has CDR1 SGHTA and CDR2 FQGTGA. The CDR3 sequence is 16 residues long. With regard to this clone: The target antigen is unknown.

Those who donated, Caucasian adults without exception, all lived in Nashville, Tennessee. The J gene is TRBJ2-2, the V gene TRBV7-3; D is perhaps TRBD1 or TRBD2 (5 bases each). This receptor was obtained from a young man in good health. Sequenced: naive CD4+ T cells sorted from blood. This sample's subset: CD45RA+ positively selected. The DNA for the CDR3 is TGTGCCAGCAGCCCCCGCGAGGGGCGAGGCACCGGGGAGCTGTTTTTT. Residues: CASSPREGRGTGELFF.